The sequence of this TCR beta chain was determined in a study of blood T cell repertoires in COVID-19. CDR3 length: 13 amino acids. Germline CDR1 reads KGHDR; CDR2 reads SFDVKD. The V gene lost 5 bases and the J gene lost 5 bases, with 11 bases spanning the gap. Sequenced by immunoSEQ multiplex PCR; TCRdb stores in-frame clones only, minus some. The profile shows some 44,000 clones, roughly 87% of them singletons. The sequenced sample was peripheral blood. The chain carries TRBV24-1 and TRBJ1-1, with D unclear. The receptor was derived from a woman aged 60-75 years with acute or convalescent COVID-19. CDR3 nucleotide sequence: TGTGCCACCAGTGGCACTCGAGGAACTGAAGCTTTCTTT. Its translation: CATSGTRGTEAFF.